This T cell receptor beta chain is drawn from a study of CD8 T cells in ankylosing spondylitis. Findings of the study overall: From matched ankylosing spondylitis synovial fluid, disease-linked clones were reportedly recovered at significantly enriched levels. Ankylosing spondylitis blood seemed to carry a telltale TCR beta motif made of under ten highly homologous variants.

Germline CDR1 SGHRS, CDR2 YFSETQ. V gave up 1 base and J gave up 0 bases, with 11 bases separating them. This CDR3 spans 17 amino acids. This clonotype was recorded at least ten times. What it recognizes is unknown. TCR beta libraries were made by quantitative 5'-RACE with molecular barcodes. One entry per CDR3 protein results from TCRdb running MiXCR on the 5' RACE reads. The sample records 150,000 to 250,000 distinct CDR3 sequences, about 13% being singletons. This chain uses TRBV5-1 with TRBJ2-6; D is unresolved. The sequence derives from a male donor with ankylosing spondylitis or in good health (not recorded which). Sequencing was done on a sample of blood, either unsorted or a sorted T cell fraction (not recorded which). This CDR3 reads CASSLSEKSSGANVLTF. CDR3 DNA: TGCGCCAGCAGCTTGTCGGAGAAGAGCTCTGGGGCCAACGTCCTGACTTTC.